A selection of T cell receptor beta chains follows, all from one sample in a study of cytomegalovirus exposure and HLA in healthy donors. Sequencing was performed with immunoSEQ multiplex PCR; in TCRdb, only in-frame clones are kept and a portion is missing. The sample holds some 130,000 clones; approximately 82% are singletons and the top ten take 30%. Sequencing was performed on PBMCs. These receptors came from a man aged 25-40 years in good health and CMV-seropositive. Both conserved end residues are part of each CDR3. Fields, in order: J gene, D gene, V gene, CDR3 DNA, CDR3 protein. The D gene is left open where the match is weak.

>TRBJ2-3|TRBD2|TRBV9
TGTGCCAGCAGAGTGGGACTAGACAGCACAGATACGCAGTATTTT
CASRVGLDSTDTQYF
>TRBJ1-1|NA|TRBV27
TGTGCCAGCAGTCCCACACGACGGGGAACTGAAGCTTTCTTT
CASSPTRRGTEAFF
>TRBJ2-7|NA|TRBV4-3
TGCGCCAGCAGTCACACCCCCGGAGGGAACGAGCAGTACTTC
CASSHTPGGNEQYF
>TRBJ1-2|NA|TRBV5-4
TGTGCCAGCAGCTTTCTCGGTCCCGGGAGCTACACCTTC
CASSFLGPGSYTF
>TRBJ2-5|NA|TRBV2
TGTGCCAGCATCCGGGAGTCGAGAGAGACCCAGTACTTC
CASIRESRETQYF
>TRBJ1-3|TRBD1|TRBV9
TGTGCCAGCAGCGTAGCTACAGGGGTTGGAAACACCATATATTTT
CASSVATGVGNTIYF
>TRBJ2-5|TRBD1|TRBV19
TGTGCCAGTAGTTCACGCCGGGCCGGGGACAGGGCTAGGGAGACCCAGTACTTC
CASSSRRAGDRARETQYF
>TRBJ1-2|TRBD1|TRBV10-3
TGTGCCATCAGCGAGCCCCGGGACAGGGATAACTATGGCTACACCTTC
CAISEPRDRDNYGYTF
>TRBJ1-3|NA|TRBV30
TGTGCCTGGAGTGTGTTCGGAGGTTCTGGAAACACCATATATTTT
CAWSVFGGSGNTIYF
>TRBJ2-3|TRBD2|TRBV5-1
TGCGCCAGCAGACTAGCGGGGGTGACAGATACGCAGTATTTT
CASRLAGVTDTQYF
>TRBJ2-2|NA|TRBV4-1
TGCGCCAGCAGTCGAACTAGCACGAACACCGGGGAGCTGTTTTTT
CASSRTSTNTGELFF
>TRBJ1-1|TRBD1|TRBV5-4
TGTGCCAGCAGCCCAAGGACAGGGCCGACTGAAGCTTTCTTT
CASSPRTGPTEAFF
>TRBJ2-6|TRBD2|TRBV5-1
TGCGCCAGCAGCATGTGGCGGGGGAGCGGGGCCAACGTCCTGACTTTC
CASSMWRGSGANVLTF
>TRBJ1-2|TRBD1|TRBV9
TGTGCCAGCAGCCCCCGTCCCGGGACAGGGGAGGGCTACACCTTC
CASSPRPGTGEGYTF
>TRBJ2-7|TRBD2|TRBV28
TGTGCCAGCAGTTTAAGGGTCGGGGGGGAGTACTTC
CASSLRVGGEYF
>TRBJ1-2|NA|TRBV5-4
TGTGCCAGCAGCTTGGTAGGAGCTTCCTATGGCTACACCTTC
CASSLVGASYGYTF
>TRBJ2-7|TRBD2|TRBV14
TGTGCCAGCAGCCAAGATTCCGGCGGGAGAGGCTACGAGCAGTACTTC
CASSQDSGGRGYEQYF